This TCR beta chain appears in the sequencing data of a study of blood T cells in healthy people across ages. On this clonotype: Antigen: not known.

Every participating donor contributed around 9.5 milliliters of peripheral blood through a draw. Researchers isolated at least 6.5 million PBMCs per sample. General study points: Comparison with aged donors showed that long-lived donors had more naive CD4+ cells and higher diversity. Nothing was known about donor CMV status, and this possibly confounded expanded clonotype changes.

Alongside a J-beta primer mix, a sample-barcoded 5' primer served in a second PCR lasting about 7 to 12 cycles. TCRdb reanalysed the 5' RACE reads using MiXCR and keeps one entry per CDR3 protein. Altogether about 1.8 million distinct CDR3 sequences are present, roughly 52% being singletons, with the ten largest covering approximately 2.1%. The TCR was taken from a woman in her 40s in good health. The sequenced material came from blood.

The CDR3 spells CASSYAPGLDTQYF. The DNA for the CDR3 is TGTGCCAGCAGTTACGCGCCAGGATTAGATACGCAGTATTTT. V and J are TRBV6-2 or TRBV6-3 and TRBJ2-3; D is undetermined. V was trimmed by 2 bases and J by 5 bases, leaving 11 bases between them. The CDR3 runs to 14 residues. Germline CDR1 MNHEY, CDR2 SVGEGT.